This T cell receptor beta chain appears in the sequencing data of a study of vaccination effects on CD4 cells after COVID-19. Study-level background: They grew approximately 2.1 million PBMC in each well, adding around 10 IU/ml IL-2 and 8.5 to 10 ug/ml peptides.

Culture proceeded for approximately 10 days, and CD4+ T cells were then isolated. Participants each got two BNT162b2 or mRNA-1273 vaccine doses. Concerning this clone: No antigen is known for it.

V dropped 5 bases and J dropped 6; count of bases not matched to a gene: 3. The CDR3 sequence is 13 residues long. The germline gives CDR1 SNHLY, CDR2 FYNNEI. The protocol was immunoSEQ multiplex PCR, while the TCRdb copy is restricted to in-frame clones and leaves out a portion. The table records some 66,000 clones, 65% to 80% of them present only once. This clonotype originated in a human donor who received a COVID-19 vaccine. The sample consisted of CD4+ T cells from PBMCs cultured without peptide, taken after COVID-19 vaccination. The chain recombines TRBV2 with TRBJ1-5, with TRBD1 identical over 8 bases. CDR3 region: CASSITGGQPQHF. Here the CDR3 DNA reads TGTGCCAGCAGTATAACAGGGGGTCAGCCCCAGCATTTT.